One and the same sample provided the 10 T cell receptor beta chains below, sequenced in a study of T cell responses to AZD1222 COVID-19 vaccine. Profiling relied on immunoSEQ multiplex PCR, and the TCRdb table lists in-frame clones only, not all of them. This sample has roughly 150,000 clones, with around 92% found just once. This sample comprised peripheral blood, obtained on day 0 of AZD1222 vaccination. The receptors stem from an adult in good health.

The V call is TRBV7-9, the J call TRBJ1-4; 7 nucleotides align to TRBD1. J gave up 8 bases and V 2 bases, and 2 bases lay outside the gene matches. The germline gives CDR1 SEHNR, CDR2 FQNEAQ (reference sequence). The CDR3 has 13 residues. CDR3 bases: TGTGCCAGCAGCTTAAGGGGGCGGGAAAAACTGTTTTTT. Residues: CASSLRGREKLFF.

J is TRBJ1-1 and V is TRBV18, with D possibly TRBD1 on 5 matching bases. From germline, CDR1 is KGHSH and CDR2 LQKENI. The CDR3 is made up of 12 amino acids. The germline V and J ends were trimmed by 1 base and 7 bases, with 7 bases remaining between them. The CDR3 nucleotides are TGTGCCAGCTCACCACGGGGGATTGAAGCTTTCTTT. Its translation is CASSPRGIEAFF.

The V gene is TRBV19, the J gene TRBJ1-2; 8 bases are shared with TRBD1. V was clipped by 3 bases and J by 5 bases; unmatched bases: 8. CDR3 size: 15 residues. CDR1 and CDR2 (germline): LNHDA, SQIVND (reference sequence). The CDR3 region has the DNA TGTGCCAGTAGTATCAGTCCAGGGGGCAGGTATGGCTACACCTTC. Its translation is CASSISPGGRYGYTF.

V and J are TRBV28 and TRBJ2-3; tentative D call: TRBD1 (5 bases). Trimming removed 10 bases at V and 5 bases at J, with 19 bases between. Germline lookup yields CDR1 MDHEN and CDR2 SYDVKM. CDR3 length: 14 residues. The CDR3, as DNA: TGTGCCACCTTCAGGACAATTCGAGGAGATACGCAGTATTTT. The encoded protein is CATFRTIRGDTQYF.

The chain is built from TRBV30 and TRBJ1-5, with D tentatively TRBD1 (6 bases). Trimming shortened V by 6 bases and J by 0 bases, and 12 bases separated the two germline ends. The germline gives CDR1 GTSNPN, CDR2 SVGIG (reference sequence). This CDR3 contains 14 residues. The CDR3 is CACGGGVSNQPQHF. The CDR3 DNA reads as TGTGCCTGTGGGGGCGGGGTTAGCAATCAGCCCCAGCATTTT.

The chain combines TRBV2 with TRBJ1-3, with D hard to call. The CDR3 loop spans 15 amino acids. The V gene lost 4 bases and the J gene lost 0 bases, with 10 bases spanning the gap. Germline V gene sequence: CDR1 SNHLY, CDR2 FYNNEI. The CDR3 nucleotides are TGTGCCAGCAGTGTGGAGTCCAGCTCTGGAAACACCATATATTTT. Protein product: CASSVESSSGNTIYF.

The chain combines TRBV19 with TRBJ1-2; TRBD1 matches 7 bases. CDR3 length equals 13 residues. Germline CDR1 reads LNHDA; CDR2 reads SQIVND (reference sequence). The junction had 3 bases not matched to a gene; V was cut back by 3 bases and J by 5 bases. The CDR3 is CASSIGTDYGYTF. The CDR3 DNA follows: TGTGCCAGTAGTATTGGGACAGATTATGGCTACACCTTC.

Only one count was recorded for this clone. The chain joins TRBV6-5 to TRBJ1-6; D is ambiguous. V dropped 6 bases and J dropped 5 bases, with 14 bases sitting between them. CDR3 size: 15 residues. CDR1 is MNHEY and CDR2 is SVGAGI in the germline V gene. CDR3 sequence (DNA): TGTGCCAGCAGCCTACGGCAGTCCCATAATTCACCCCTCCACTTT. Its translation is CASSLRQSHNSPLHF.

The chain uses TRBV6-5 and TRBJ2-5; D is unclear. Trimming removed 4 bases at V and 5 bases at J, with 8 bases between. The CDR3 has 12 residues. Germline V gene lookup returns CDR1 MNHEY and CDR2 SVGAGI. The chain's CDR3 is CASSLIGETQYF. The CDR3 DNA follows: TGTGCCAGCAGTTTGATTGGTGAGACCCAGTACTTC.

The J gene is TRBJ1-2, the V gene TRBV5-6; D unresolved. Per the germline V gene, CDR1 is SGHDT and CDR2 is YYEEEE. V dropped 3 bases and J dropped 2 bases, with 11 bases sitting between them. The CDR3 contains 14 residues. The CDR3 DNA reads as TGTGCCAGCAGCTCTGGACGAACGAACTATGGCTACACCTTC. It translates to CASSSGRTNYGYTF.